This T cell receptor beta chain was identified in a study of blood T cells in healthy people across ages. Across the study: For every two T cells, template switching captured about one barcoded beta molecule. Findings and limits, study-wide: Diversity was estimated from one million T cells, and these estimates were considered underestimates.

This clonotype has a handful of counts. Its antigen is currently unknown. This CDR3 contains 14 residues. The V and J ends lost 2 bases and 0 bases respectively, with 7 bases between them. CDR1 and CDR2 from the germline V gene are ENHRY and SYGVKD. Using a J-beta primer mix together with a sample-barcoded 5' primer, a second PCR was run for roughly 6 to 12 cycles. Each CDR3 protein gets one entry after TCRdb re-called the 5' RACE reads with MiXCR. This table has approximately 850,000 distinct CDR3 sequences, more than 40% appearing once. This receptor was obtained from a man in his fifties or sixties in good health. This chain links TRBV10-3 with TRBJ1-2; D might be TRBD1 (5 bases). The sequenced sample was blood. CDR3 bases: TGTGCCATCAGTGAGGCGGGACCTAACTATGGCTACACCTTC. Its protein product is CAISEAGPNYGYTF.